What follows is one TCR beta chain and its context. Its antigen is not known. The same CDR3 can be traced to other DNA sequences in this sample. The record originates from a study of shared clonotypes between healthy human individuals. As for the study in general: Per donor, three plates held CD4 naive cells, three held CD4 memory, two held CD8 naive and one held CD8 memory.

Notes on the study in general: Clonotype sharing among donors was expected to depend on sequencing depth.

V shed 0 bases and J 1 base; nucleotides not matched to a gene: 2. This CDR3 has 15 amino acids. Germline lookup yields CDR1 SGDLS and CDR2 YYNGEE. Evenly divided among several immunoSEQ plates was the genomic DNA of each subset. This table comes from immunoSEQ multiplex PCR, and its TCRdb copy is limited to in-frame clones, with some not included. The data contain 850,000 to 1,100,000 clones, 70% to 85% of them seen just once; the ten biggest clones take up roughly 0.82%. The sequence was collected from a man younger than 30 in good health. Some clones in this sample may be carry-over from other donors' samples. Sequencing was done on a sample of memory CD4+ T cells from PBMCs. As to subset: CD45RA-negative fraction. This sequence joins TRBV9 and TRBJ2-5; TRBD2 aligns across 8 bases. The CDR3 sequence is CASSVGGRPQETQYF. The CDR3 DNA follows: TGTGCCAGCAGCGTAGGCGGGAGGCCCCAAGAGACCCAGTACTTC.